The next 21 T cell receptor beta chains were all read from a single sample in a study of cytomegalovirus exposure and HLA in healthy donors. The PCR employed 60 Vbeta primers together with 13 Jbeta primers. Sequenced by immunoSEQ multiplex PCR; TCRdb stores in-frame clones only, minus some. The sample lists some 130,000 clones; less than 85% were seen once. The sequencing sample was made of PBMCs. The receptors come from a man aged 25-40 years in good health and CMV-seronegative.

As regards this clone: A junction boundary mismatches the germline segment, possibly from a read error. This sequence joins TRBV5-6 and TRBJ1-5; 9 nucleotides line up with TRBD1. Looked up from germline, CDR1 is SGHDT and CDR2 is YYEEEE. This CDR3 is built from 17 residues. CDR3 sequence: CASSLGTGIFRNQPQNF. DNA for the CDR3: TGTGCCAGCAGCCTAGGGACAGGGATTTTTCGCAATCAGCCCCAGAATTTT. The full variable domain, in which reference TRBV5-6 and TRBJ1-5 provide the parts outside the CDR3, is DAGVTQSPTHLIKTRGQQVTLRCSPKSGHDTVSWYQQALGQGPQFIFQYYEEEERQRGNFPDRFSGHQFPNYSSELNVNALLLGDSALYLCASSLGTGIFRNQPQNFGDGTRLSIL.

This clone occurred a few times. The CDR3 is CASRQQMNTEAFF. In DNA form, the CDR3 reads TGTGCCAGCAGACAACAGATGAACACTGAAGCTTTCTTT. V gene TRBV13 combines with J gene TRBJ1-1, with no clear D. Germline-derived CDR1 and CDR2 are PRHDT and FYEKMQ (reference sequence). The CDR3 is 13 amino acids. V lost 6 bases and J lost 0, with 8 bases in between.

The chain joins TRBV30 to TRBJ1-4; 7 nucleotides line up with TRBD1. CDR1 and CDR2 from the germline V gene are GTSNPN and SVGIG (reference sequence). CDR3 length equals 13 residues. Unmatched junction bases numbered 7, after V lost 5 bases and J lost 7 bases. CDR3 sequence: CAWGTGEGEKLFF. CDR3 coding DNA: TGTGCCTGGGGAACAGGGGAAGGTGAAAAACTGTTTTTT.

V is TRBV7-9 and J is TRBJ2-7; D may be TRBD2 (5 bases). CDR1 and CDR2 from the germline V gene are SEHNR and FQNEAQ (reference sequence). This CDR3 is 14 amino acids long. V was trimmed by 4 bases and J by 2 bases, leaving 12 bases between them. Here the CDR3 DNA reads TGTGCCAGCAGCTCGGACGGGATTCCCTACGAGCAGTACTTC. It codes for CASSSDGIPYEQYF.

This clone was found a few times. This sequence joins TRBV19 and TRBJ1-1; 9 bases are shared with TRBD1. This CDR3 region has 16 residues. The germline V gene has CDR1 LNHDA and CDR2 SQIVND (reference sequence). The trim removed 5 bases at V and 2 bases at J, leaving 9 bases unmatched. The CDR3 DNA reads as TGTGCCAGTAGTTCTCGGACAGGGGCGTTCAACACTGAAGCTTTCTTT. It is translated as CASSSRTGAFNTEAFF.

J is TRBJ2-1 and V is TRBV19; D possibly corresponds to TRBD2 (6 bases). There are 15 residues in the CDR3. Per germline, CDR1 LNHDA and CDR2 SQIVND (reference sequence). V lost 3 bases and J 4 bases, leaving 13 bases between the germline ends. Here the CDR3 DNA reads TGTGCCAGTAGTATGGTAGTGGGAGGTTACAATGAGCAGTTCTTC. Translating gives CASSMVVGGYNEQFF. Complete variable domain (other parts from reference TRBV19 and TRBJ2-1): DGGITQSPKYLFRKEGQNVTLSCEQNLNHDAMYWYRQDPGQGLRLIYYSQIVNDFQKGDIAEGYSVSREKKESFPLTVTSAQKNPTAFYLCASSMVVGGYNEQFFGPGTRLTVL.

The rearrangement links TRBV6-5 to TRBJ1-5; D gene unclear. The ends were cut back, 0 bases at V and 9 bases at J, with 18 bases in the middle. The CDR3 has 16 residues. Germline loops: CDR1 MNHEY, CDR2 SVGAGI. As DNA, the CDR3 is TGTGCCAGCAGTTACTCGATTATCGACGATGGGAGGCCCCAGCATTTT. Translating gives CASSYSIIDDGRPQHF.

The CDR3 nucleotides are TGTGCCAGCAGTTCACAGGGGGGAAGGTACGAGCAGTACTTC. Its protein product is CASSSQGGRYEQYF. The rearrangement joins TRBV7-9 to TRBJ2-7; 8 bases align to TRBD1. Trimming took 6 bases from V and 4 from J; bases not matched to a gene: 8. Germline assignment: CDR1 SEHNR and CDR2 FQNEAQ (reference sequence). The CDR3 covers 14 residues. Looking up the rest from reference TRBV7-9 and TRBJ2-7 gives the full variable domain: DTGVSQNPRHKITKRGQNVTFRCDPISEHNRLYWYRQTLGQGPEFLTYFQNEAQLEKSRLLSDRFSAERPKGSFSTLEIQRTEQGDSAMYLCASSSQGGRYEQYFGPGTRLTVT.

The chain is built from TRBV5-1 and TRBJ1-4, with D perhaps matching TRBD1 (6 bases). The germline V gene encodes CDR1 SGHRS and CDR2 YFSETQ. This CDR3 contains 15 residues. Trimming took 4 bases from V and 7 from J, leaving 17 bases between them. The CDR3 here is CASSTDGGEGEKLFF. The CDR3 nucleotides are TGCGCCAGCAGCACGGATGGGGGCGAGGGTGAAAAACTGTTTTTT.

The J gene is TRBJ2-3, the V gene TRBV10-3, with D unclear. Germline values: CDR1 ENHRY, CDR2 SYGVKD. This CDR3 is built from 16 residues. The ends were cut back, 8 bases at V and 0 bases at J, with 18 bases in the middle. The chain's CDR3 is CAISNRRRASTDTQYF. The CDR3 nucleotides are TGTGCCATCTCAAATCGGCGGAGAGCTAGCACAGATACGCAGTATTTT.

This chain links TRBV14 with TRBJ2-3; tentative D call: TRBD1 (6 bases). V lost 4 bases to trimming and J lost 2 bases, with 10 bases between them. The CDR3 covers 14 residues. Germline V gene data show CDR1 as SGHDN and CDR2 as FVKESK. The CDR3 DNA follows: TGTGCCAGCAGCCTCACAGGGTTCACAGATACGCAGTATTTT. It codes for CASSLTGFTDTQYF.

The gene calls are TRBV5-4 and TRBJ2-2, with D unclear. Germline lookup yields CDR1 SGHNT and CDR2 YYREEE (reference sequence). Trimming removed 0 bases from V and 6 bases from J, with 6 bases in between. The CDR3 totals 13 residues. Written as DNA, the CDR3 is TGTGCCAGCAGCTTGGACAGATCCGGGGAGCTGTTTTTT. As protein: CASSLDRSGELFF.

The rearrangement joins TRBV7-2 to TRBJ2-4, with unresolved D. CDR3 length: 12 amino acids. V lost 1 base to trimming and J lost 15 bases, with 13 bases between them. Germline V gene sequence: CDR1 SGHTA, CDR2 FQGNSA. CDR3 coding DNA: TGTGCCAGCAGCTTAGATACGGGTCATAGGTACTTC. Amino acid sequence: CASSLDTGHRYF.

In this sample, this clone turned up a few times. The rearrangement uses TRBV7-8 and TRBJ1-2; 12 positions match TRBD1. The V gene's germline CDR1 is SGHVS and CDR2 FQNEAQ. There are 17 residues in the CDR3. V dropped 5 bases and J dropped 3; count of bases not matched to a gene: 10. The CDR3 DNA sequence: TGTGCCAGCAGCGGGGACAGGGGGCGCTTAGTTGACTATGGCTACACCTTC. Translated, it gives CASSGDRGRLVDYGYTF.

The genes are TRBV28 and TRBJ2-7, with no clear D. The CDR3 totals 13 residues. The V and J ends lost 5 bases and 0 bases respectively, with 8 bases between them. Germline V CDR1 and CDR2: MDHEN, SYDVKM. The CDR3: CASSTQSSYEQYF. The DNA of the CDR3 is TGTGCCAGCAGTACCCAGTCCTCCTACGAGCAGTACTTC.

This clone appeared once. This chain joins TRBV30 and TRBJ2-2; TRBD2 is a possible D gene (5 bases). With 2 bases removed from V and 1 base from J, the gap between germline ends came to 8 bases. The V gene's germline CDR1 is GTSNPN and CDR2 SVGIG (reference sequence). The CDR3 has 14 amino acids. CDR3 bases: TGTGCCTGGAGTAGCAGCGGGAACACCGGGGAGCTGTTTTTT. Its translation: CAWSSSGNTGELFF. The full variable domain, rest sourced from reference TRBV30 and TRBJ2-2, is SQTIHQWPATLVQPVGSPLSLECTVEGTSNPNLYWYRQAAGRGLQLLFYSVGIGQISSEVPQNLSASRPQDRQFILSSKKLLLSDSGFYLCAWSSSGNTGELFFGEGSRLTVL.

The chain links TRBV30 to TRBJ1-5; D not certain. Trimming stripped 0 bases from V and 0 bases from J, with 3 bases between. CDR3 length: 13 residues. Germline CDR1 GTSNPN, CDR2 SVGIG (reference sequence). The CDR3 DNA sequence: TGTGCCTGGAGTGTTCGTAGCAATCAGCCCCAGCATTTT. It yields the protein CAWSVRSNQPQHF.

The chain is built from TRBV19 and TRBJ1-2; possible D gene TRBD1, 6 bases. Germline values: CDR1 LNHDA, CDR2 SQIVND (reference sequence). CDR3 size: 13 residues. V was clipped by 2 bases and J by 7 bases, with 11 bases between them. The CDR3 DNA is TGTGCCAGTAGTATACGGTCAGGGGCTGGCTACACCTTC. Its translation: CASSIRSGAGYTF.

The CDR3 here is CASSDRDRGYEQYF. For the CDR3, the DNA is TGCGCCAGCAGTGATCGGGACAGGGGCTACGAGCAGTACTTC. J is TRBJ2-7 and V is TRBV10-1; 10 bases line up with TRBD1. This CDR3 spans 14 amino acids. The germline CDR1 and CDR2 sequences are WNHNN and SYGVQD (reference sequence). V shed 3 bases and J 3 bases; nucleotides not matched to a gene: 2.

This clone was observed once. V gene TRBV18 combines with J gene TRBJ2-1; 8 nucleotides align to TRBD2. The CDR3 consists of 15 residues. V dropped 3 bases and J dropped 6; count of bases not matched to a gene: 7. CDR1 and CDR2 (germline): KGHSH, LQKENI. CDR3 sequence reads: CASSPPSGSTNEQFF. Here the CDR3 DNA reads TGTGCCAGCTCACCTCCCAGCGGGAGTACCAATGAGCAGTTCTTC.

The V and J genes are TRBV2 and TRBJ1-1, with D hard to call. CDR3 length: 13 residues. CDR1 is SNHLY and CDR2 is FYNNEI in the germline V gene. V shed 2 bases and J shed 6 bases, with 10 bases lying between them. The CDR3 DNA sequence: TGTGCCAGCAGTGAAAAACTCGAGTCTGAAGCTTTCTTT. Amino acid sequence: CASSEKLESEAFF.